Below are 22 T cell receptor beta chains sequenced from a single sample in a study of shared clonotypes between healthy human individuals. The protocol was immunoSEQ multiplex PCR, while the TCRdb copy is restricted to in-frame clones and leaves out a portion. The sample carries just over 2,000,000 clones, roughly 96% recorded once. The sample taken for sequencing was naive CD4+ T cells sorted from blood. The subset: CD45RA+ positively selected. These receptors were obtained from a man between 18 and 29 years old in good health.

V gene TRBV25-1 combines with J gene TRBJ1-1, with D unresolved. The CDR3 consists of 11 residues. The germline V gene encodes CDR1 MGHDK and CDR2 SYGVNS. The ends were cut back, 4 bases at V and 10 bases at J, with 10 bases in the middle. CDR3 nucleotide sequence: TGTGCCAGCAGTGCCCTACGGACAGCTTTCTTT. This codes for CASSALRTAFF.

This clone was seen once. The chain links TRBV11-2 to TRBJ2-7, with D possibly matching TRBD1 (6 bases). The CDR3 length is 16 residues. V gave up 0 bases and J gave up 5 bases, with 17 bases separating them. Looked up from germline, CDR1 is SGHAT and CDR2 is FQNNGV. For the CDR3, the DNA is TGTGCCAGCAGCTTAGAGTTCGGGACACTCAGCCACGAGCAGTACTTC. Protein: CASSLEFGTLSHEQYF.

J is TRBJ2-4 and V is TRBV10-1, with TRBD1 matching over 7 bases. CDR1 is WNHNN, CDR2 SYGVQD, per germline (reference sequence). V shed 9 bases, J shed 0 bases, and the junction held 14 bases outside the gene matches. This CDR3 region has 17 residues. The CDR3 sequence is CARFSRSRGRAKNIQYF. The CDR3 DNA sequence: TGCGCCAGATTCTCTCGGAGCAGGGGGAGAGCCAAAAACATTCAGTACTTC.

V and J are TRBV4-3 and TRBJ2-7; 7 nucleotides match TRBD1. V trimming: 2 bases; J trimming: 3 bases; junction bases outside the gene matches: 10. CDR3 length equals 16 residues. CDR1 is LGHNA, CDR2 YSLEER, per germline. CDR3: CASSQLRQGGIYEQYF. In DNA, the CDR3 is TGCGCCAGCAGCCAACTTAGACAGGGCGGTATCTACGAGCAGTACTTC.

This chain uses TRBV5-6 with TRBJ1-5; maybe TRBD1 (5 bases). Germline CDR1 reads SGHDT; CDR2 reads YYEEEE. The V end was cut by 2 bases, the J end by 0 bases, with 12 bases between. The CDR3 runs to 16 residues. CDR3 bases: TGTGCCAGCAGCTTTCAAAGGGGATCTAGCAATCAGCCCCAGCATTTT. Translation: CASSFQRGSSNQPQHF.

The V gene is TRBV19, the J gene TRBJ1-1; possible D gene TRBD1, 5 bases. The CDR3 spans 13 residues. V shed 10 bases and J shed 1 base, with 13 bases lying between them. Germline loops: CDR1 LNHDA, CDR2 SQIVND (reference sequence). The DNA of the CDR3 is TGTGCCACCTGGAGGGGACCGAACACTGAAGCTTTCTTT. Translation gives CATWRGPNTEAFF.

V and J are TRBV18 and TRBJ1-6; D call uncertain. Germline loops: CDR1 KGHSH, CDR2 LQKENI. The CDR3 spans 14 residues. V dropped 1 base and J dropped 5 bases, with 6 bases sitting between them. The CDR3 reads CASSPRRDNSPLHF. Here the CDR3 DNA reads TGTGCCAGCTCACCACGGAGGGATAATTCACCCCTCCACTTT.

As regards this clone: The identical CDR3 is also encoded by other nucleotide sequences in the sample. The chain has TRBV9 and TRBJ2-1; D gene ambiguous. The germline V gene has CDR1 SGDLS and CDR2 YYNGEE. The CDR3 is 15 residues long. V gave up 4 bases and J gave up 0 bases, with 11 bases separating them. CDR3 sequence reads: CASSRGGSSYNEQFF. CDR3 coding DNA: TGTGCCAGCAGCCGAGGCGGCAGCTCCTACAATGAGCAGTTCTTC.

The V call is TRBV10-3, the J call TRBJ2-5; the D is unclear. The CDR3 is made up of 17 amino acids. The germline V and J ends were trimmed by 0 bases and 6 bases, with 20 bases remaining between them. Germline V gene sequence: CDR1 ENHRY, CDR2 SYGVKD. The CDR3 sequence: CAISESLENLGEKTQYF. Here the CDR3 DNA reads TGTGCCATCAGTGAGTCGTTGGAGAATTTAGGCGAGAAGACCCAGTACTTC.

The rearrangement links TRBV30 to TRBJ2-1; a possible D gene is TRBD2 (6 bases). Germline CDR1 GTSNPN, CDR2 SVGIG (reference sequence). CDR3 length equals 15 residues. With 2 bases removed from V and 5 bases from J, the gap between germline ends came to 16 bases. For the CDR3, the DNA is TGTGCCTGGAGTAAACTAGCCTGGGAGAACAATGAGCAGTTCTTC. It yields the protein CAWSKLAWENNEQFF.

The chain couples TRBV10-3 to TRBJ2-7; no definite D call. Per germline, CDR1 ENHRY and CDR2 SYGVKD. CDR3 size: 13 residues. The V gene lost 4 bases and the J gene lost 6 bases, with 13 bases spanning the gap. The CDR3 nucleotides are TGTGCCATCAGTGCGGAACCTACGGGCGAGCAGTACTTC. It encodes CAISAEPTGEQYF.

This clone was detected once. The chain combines TRBV11-2 with TRBJ1-6; D remains unclear. Germline assignment: CDR1 SGHAT and CDR2 FQNNGV. The ends were cut back, 0 bases at V and 2 bases at J, with 5 bases in the middle. CDR3 length equals 15 residues. CDR3 nucleotide sequence: TGTGCCAGCAGCTTAGAATTGACCTATAATTCACCCCTCCACTTT. It translates to CASSLELTYNSPLHF.

V gene TRBV13 combines with J gene TRBJ2-3, with D hard to call. The length of the CDR3 is 15 residues. V lost 4 bases and J lost 0, with 11 bases in between. Germline V CDR1 and CDR2: PRHDT, FYEKMQ (reference sequence). The CDR3 protein is CASSWMSKSTDTQYF. The DNA of the CDR3 is TGTGCCAGCAGCTGGATGAGTAAAAGCACAGATACGCAGTATTTT.

This clone came up many times. The rearrangement joins TRBV6-4 to TRBJ2-1; 10 nucleotides line up with TRBD1. The CDR3 is made up of 16 amino acids. The germline V gene has CDR1 MRHNA and CDR2 SNTAGT. J lost 0 bases, V lost 5 bases, and 4 bases had no gene match. The CDR3 nucleotides read TGTGCCAGCAGTCCCGGGACAGGGGCCTCCTACAATGAGCAGTTCTTC. Amino acid sequence: CASSPGTGASYNEQFF.

In the case of this clone: The same CDR3 can be traced to other DNA sequences in this sample. The chain employs TRBV11-2 and TRBJ1-5; 7 positions match TRBD1. After removal of 0 bases from V and 5 bases from J, the junction contained 4 bases not matched to a gene. Germline V gene lookup returns CDR1 SGHAT and CDR2 FQNNGV. This CDR3 spans 15 amino acids. The CDR3 coding sequence is TGTGCCAGCAGCTTAGATGGCAGGGGGGATCAGCCCCAGCATTTT. Protein product: CASSLDGRGDQPQHF.

The CDR3: CASGPLSGYGYTF. The CDR3 nucleotides read TGTGCCAGCGGACCACTATCGGGATATGGCTACACCTTC. The chain is built from TRBV7-2 and TRBJ1-2; D call uncertain. Germline values: CDR1 SGHTA, CDR2 FQGNSA. The CDR3 loop spans 13 amino acids. Trimming removed 8 bases from V and 5 bases from J, with 15 bases in between.

The chain uses TRBV29-1 and TRBJ2-7; TRBD1 matches 8 bases. CDR1 and CDR2 (germline): SQVTM, ANQGSEA. CDR3 length: 14 amino acids. V shed 4 bases and J 1 base; nucleotides not matched to a gene: 6. CDR3 loop: CSVGGTGGSYEQYF. DNA for the CDR3: TGCAGCGTTGGAGGAACAGGGGGATCCTACGAGCAGTACTTC.

The chain carries TRBV6-5 and TRBJ1-3; no reliable D call. From germline, CDR1 is MNHEY and CDR2 SVGAGI. V gave up 5 bases and J gave up 7 bases, with 9 bases separating them. The CDR3 extends over 12 amino acids. This CDR3 reads CASSRGRNTIYF. Here the CDR3 DNA reads TGTGCCAGCAGTCGCGGTAGGAACACCATATATTTT.

About this clone itself: A much larger clone lies one base from this, so it may be a read error. The same CDR3 also results from other DNA sequences found in this sample. The chain combines TRBV2 with TRBJ2-7; 12 nucleotides align to TRBD1. Trimming removed 6 bases from V and 6 bases from J; junction bases left unmatched: 3. CDR1 is SNHLY and CDR2 is FYNNEI in the germline V gene. The CDR3 extends over 13 amino acids. This chain's CDR3 is CASRGQGAGEQYF. The CDR3 DNA sequence: TGTGCCAGCAGGGGACAGGGGGCGGGCGAGCAGTACTTC. The whole variable domain, filled in from reference TRBV2 and TRBJ2-7, reads EPEVTQTPSHQVTQMGQEVILRCVPISNHLYFYWYRQILGQKVEFLVSFYNNEISEKSEIFDDQFSVERPDGSNFTLKIRSTKLEDSAMYFCASRGQGAGEQYFGPGTRLTVT.

The rearrangement joins TRBV6-5 to TRBJ2-3, with D possibly matching TRBD2 (6 bases). CDR3 length equals 16 residues. Germline V gene lookup returns CDR1 MNHEY and CDR2 SVGAGI. V lost 4 bases, J lost 2 bases, and 16 bases lay in between. As DNA, the CDR3 is TGTGCCAGCAGTTCCCCCGGGGGACCCCACACAGATACGCAGTATTTT. It translates to CASSSPGGPHTDTQYF.

V is TRBV5-6 and J is TRBJ2-2, with 11 bases matching TRBD2. The CDR3 runs 16 residues. Germline loops: CDR1 SGHDT, CDR2 YYEEEE. V shed 1 base and J 1 base; nucleotides not matched to a gene: 0. The CDR3 is CASSLLAGGNTGELFF. The CDR3 DNA reads as TGTGCCAGCAGCTTGCTAGCGGGGGGGAACACCGGGGAGCTGTTTTTT.

The chain has TRBV5-4 and TRBJ1-2; TRBD1 might be the D (5 bases). Per germline, CDR1 SGHNT and CDR2 YYREEE (reference sequence). Trimming removed 0 bases at V and 5 bases at J, with 17 bases between. The CDR3 covers 16 residues. CDR3 coding DNA: TGTGCCAGCAGCTTGGACCTTGAAAGGGGCGCGTATGGCTACACCTTC. Its protein product is CASSLDLERGAYGYTF.